This T cell receptor (beta chain) was documented in a study of T-cell memory formation after mild COVID-19 (dated by TCRdb to the early 2020s). Study-wide context: Most TCR sequence clusters were specific to one of the two donors. Longitudinal TCRalpha and TCRbeta repertoire sequencing tracked T-cell clones expanding and contracting after mild COVID-19 in a couple of donors. The cohort comprised two young, previously healthy adult volunteers, one female and one male. The paper as a whole reports these results and caveats: The detection of some responding clones in pre-infection memory suggests that pre-existing cross-reactive memory T cells joined the SARS-CoV-2 response. From day 15 to 85, contracting clones showed balanced CD4/CD8 phenotypes, whereas a second wave of clones that expanded from day 15 to 37 leaned towards CD4+. Contracting CD4+ clones turned up mainly in the CM and EM memory subsets, whereas EMRA was where CD8+ clones were enriched. The second-wave clones that peaked on day 37 were not confirmed to be SARS-CoV-2 specific. The study covered only a couple of mild cases, and larger cohorts including severe cases with pre-infection samples were considered necessary.

This clonotype was found a few times. This receptor's antigen is unknown. The input lacks base qualities; no much larger clone sits a single base away. The germline V gene encodes CDR1 SGHRS and CDR2 YFSETQ. Measured from the cysteine to the phenylalanine, the CDR3 is 14 residues long. Of the read, only the CDR3 DNA is kept; its 42 bases are in frame from base 1. Cut back by 7 bases and 3 bases, the V and J ends lie 17 bases apart. This sample was sequenced with an Illumina NovaSeq 6000. TCRalpha and TCRbeta cDNA libraries were built by 5'RACE with constant-segment primers, adding sample barcodes and unique molecular identifiers. RNA was extracted from every sample with Trizol reagent. The libraries were amplified in two PCR steps, and the second step added a second sample barcode and Illumina TruSeq adapters. The libraries were sequenced on an Illumina NovaSeq using 2 x 150 bp paired-end reads. Per the original workflow: Demultiplexing of reads and collapsing into UMI-guided consensus sequences were performed with migec v1.2.7. With mixcr v2.1.11, UMI consensuses were aligned to TRA and TRB V and J templates and assembled into clonotypes. A clonotype was counted as expanded or contracted only when both edgeR and NoisET called the clonotype significant, with the noise models trained on biological replicates. For edgeR calls, the thresholds were a false discovery rate-adjusted p below 0.01 and a log2 fold-change of 1. PCA with hierarchical clustering of max-normalized trajectories of the 1000 most abundant clonotypes was used as exploratory dynamics analysis. Each responding clone was given a CD4 or CD8 phenotype based on the CD4+ and CD8+ repertoires, which had been sequenced separately. TCRdb reworked the public reads: Q25 trimming with fastp, MiXCR clone assembly, productive beta chains retained. Rows merge per CDR3 protein into single entries with the most common DNA and genes. It is TCRdb's table, rather than the study itself, that gives the V and J calls and clone size. Within this sample are 300,000 to 350,000 distinct CDR3 sequences, with around 13% of them counted one time only. Together, the top ten hold about 21% of the sample.

PBMCs were isolated by Ficoll-Paque density gradient centrifugation. This receptor was identified in a man aged 18 to 29 who had mild COVID-19 (a few samples of this study predate the infection). The sample titles of this study are shuffled in the database, so cell type and time point are left out; the donor was told from shared clones. The sequencing sample was made of PBMCs or a T cell subset sorted from them (not recorded which). The V gene is TRBV5-1 and the J gene is TRBJ2-7, and perhaps TRBD2 as D gene, on 5 matching bases. The DNA sequence is given as TGCGCCAGCCCGAGGAGAGGGAAGGGCTACGAGCAGTACTTC. It encodes CASPRRGKGYEQYF.